The present T cell receptor beta chain was sequenced within a study of Ad26.COV2.S vaccination and SARS-CoV-2 variants. Study details: In the study, Ad26.COV2.S was injected intramuscularly once, or twice 56 days apart.

The germline gives CDR1 SGHAT, CDR2 FQNNGV. The CDR3 has 14 residues. Trimming removed 1 base from V and 0 bases from J, with 7 bases in between. A single count supports this clone. Treatment noted: over 15 received Ad26.COV2.S at low or high dose, single or two shots; 5 received placebo; per-sample allocation not given. Material that was analyzed had been drawn on day 63 after the first vaccine or placebo injection. The protocol was immunoSEQ multiplex PCR, while the TCRdb copy is restricted to in-frame clones and leaves out a portion. This table holds 200,000 to 250,000 clones, 88% found once. The chain employs TRBV11-2 and TRBJ2-7, with a tentative D call TRBD2 (5 bases). The material was peripheral blood, obtained in a trial of Ad26.COV2.S vaccine versus placebo. This receptor was obtained from a person aged 18-65 years who received the Ad26.COV2.S COVID-19 vaccine or a placebo. In nucleotides, the CDR3 is TGTGCCAGCAGCTTAGTCGCGGGCTCCTACGAGCAGTACTTC. This translates into CASSLVAGSYEQYF.